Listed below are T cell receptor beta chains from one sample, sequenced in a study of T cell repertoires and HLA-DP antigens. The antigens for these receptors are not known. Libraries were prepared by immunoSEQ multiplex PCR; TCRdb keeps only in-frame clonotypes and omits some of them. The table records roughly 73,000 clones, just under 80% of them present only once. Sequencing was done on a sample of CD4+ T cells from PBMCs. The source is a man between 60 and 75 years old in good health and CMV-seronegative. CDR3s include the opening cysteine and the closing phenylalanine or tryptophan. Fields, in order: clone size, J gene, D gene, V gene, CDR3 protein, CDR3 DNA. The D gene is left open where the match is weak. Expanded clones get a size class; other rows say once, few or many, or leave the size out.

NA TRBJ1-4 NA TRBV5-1 CASSPWEGGTNEKLFF TGCGCCAGCAGCCCCTGGGAGGGGGGGACTAATGAAAAACTGTTTTTT
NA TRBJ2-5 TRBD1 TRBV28 CASSLLQGGRETQYF TGTGCCAGCAGTTTATTACAGGGGGGACGGGAGACCCAGTACTTC
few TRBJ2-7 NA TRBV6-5 CASSRTFSSYEQYF TGTGCCAGCAGTCGTACCTTTAGCTCCTACGAGCAGTACTTC
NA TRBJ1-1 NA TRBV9 CASSVRPGAEAFF TGTGCCAGCAGCGTTCGTCCCGGCGCTGAAGCTTTCTTT
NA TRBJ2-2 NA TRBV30 CAWSVGLAAEGELFF TGTGCCTGGAGTGTAGGCCTAGCCGCGGAAGGGGAGCTGTTTTTT
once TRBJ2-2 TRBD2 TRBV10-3 CAIRYGLASFANTGELFF TGTGCCATCCGGTATGGACTAGCGTCATTCGCGAACACCGGGGAGCTGTTTTTT
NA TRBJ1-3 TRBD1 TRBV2 CASSEGGQLSGNTIYF TGTGCCAGCAGTGAAGGGGGACAGCTCTCTGGAAACACCATATATTTT
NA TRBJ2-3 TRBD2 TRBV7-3 CASSLLGPRTSGGLTDTQYF TGTGCCAGCAGCTTATTGGGACCTCGGACTAGCGGAGGGTTAACAGATACGCAGTATTTT
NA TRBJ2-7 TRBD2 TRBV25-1 CASVGGTSGYEQYF TGTGCCAGCGTAGGAGGGACTAGCGGCTACGAGCAGTACTTC
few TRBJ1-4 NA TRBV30 CAWSTQNPGQGLFF TGTGCCTGGAGTACTCAAAATCCGGGTCAGGGACTGTTTTTT
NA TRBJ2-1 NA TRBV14 CASSPGGPYNEQFF TGTGCCAGCAGCCCCGGGGGGCCCTACAATGAGCAGTTCTTC
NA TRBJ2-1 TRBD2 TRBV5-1 CASSLELAANNEQFF TGCGCCAGCAGCTTGGAACTAGCGGCGAACAATGAGCAGTTCTTC
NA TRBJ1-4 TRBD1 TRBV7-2 CASSLGTANEKLFF TGTGCCAGCAGCCTCGGGACAGCGAATGAAAAACTGTTTTTT
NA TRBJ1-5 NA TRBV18 CASSPGGSNQPQHF TGTGCCAGCTCACCGGGGGGTAGCAATCAGCCCCAGCATTTT
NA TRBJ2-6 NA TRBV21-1 CASSPQGSGANVLTF TGTGCCAGCAGCCCACAGGGCTCTGGGGCCAACGTCCTGACTTTC
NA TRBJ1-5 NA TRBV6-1 CASSSQSNQPQHF TGTGCCAGCAGTTCACAGAGCAATCAGCCCCAGCATTTT
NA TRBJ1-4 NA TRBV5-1 CASSSVAGNEKLFF TGCGCCAGCAGCTCGGTGGCCGGTAATGAAAAACTGTTTTTT
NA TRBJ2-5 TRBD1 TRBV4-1 CASSPRDRDLQETQYF TGCGCCAGCAGCCCCCGAGACAGGGATCTACAAGAGACCCAGTACTTC
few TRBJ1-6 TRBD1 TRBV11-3 CASSAGQVGSPLHF TGTGCCAGCAGCGCGGGACAGGTTGGTTCACCCCTCCACTTT
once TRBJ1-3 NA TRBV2 CASSQESSGNTIYF TGTGCCAGCAGCCAGGAGAGCTCTGGAAACACCATATATTTT
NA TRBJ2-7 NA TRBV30 CAWEGRAHYEQYF TGTGCCTGGGAAGGACGGGCGCACTACGAGCAGTACTTC
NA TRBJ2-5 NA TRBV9 CASSVGSSLQETQYF TGTGCCAGCAGCGTAGGTAGCAGCCTCCAAGAGACCCAGTACTTC
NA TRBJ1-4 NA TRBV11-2 CASSFAGQENEKLFF TGTGCCAGCAGCTTTGCAGGGCAGGAGAATGAAAAACTGTTTTTT
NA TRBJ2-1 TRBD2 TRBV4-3 CASSQGGAGGANEQFF TGCGCCAGCAGCCAAGGGGGAGCGGGAGGGGCCAATGAGCAGTTCTTC
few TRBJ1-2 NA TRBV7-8 CASSLAGYNYGYTF TGTGCCAGCAGCTTAGCGGGATACAACTATGGCTACACCTTC
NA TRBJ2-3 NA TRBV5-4 CASSISSTDTQYF TGTGCCAGCAGCATTTCCAGCACAGATACGCAGTATTTT
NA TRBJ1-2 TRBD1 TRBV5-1 CASSWTGGGNYGYTF TGCGCCAGCAGCTGGACAGGGGGCGGGAACTATGGCTACACCTTC
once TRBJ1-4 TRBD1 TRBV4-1 CASSQDRTGGLEKLFF TGCGCCAGCAGCCAAGATCGGACAGGGGGCCTGGAAAAACTGTTTTTT
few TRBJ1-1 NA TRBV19 CASSTLPQGNVRHTEAFF TGTGCCAGTAGTACCCTCCCGCAGGGGAATGTTAGGCACACTGAAGCTTTCTTT
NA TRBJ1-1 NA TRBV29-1 CSVRKGHSTEAFF TGCAGCGTACGTAAGGGCCACAGCACTGAAGCTTTCTTT
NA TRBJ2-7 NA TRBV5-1 CASSSGDEQYF TGCGCCAGTAGCTCAGGGGACGAGCAGTACTTC
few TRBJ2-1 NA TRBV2 CASTPNPGNEQFF TGTGCCAGCACCCCCAACCCGGGGAATGAGCAGTTCTTC
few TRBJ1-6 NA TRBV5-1 CASSWEGSPNSPLHF TGCGCCAGCAGCTGGGAGGGGAGCCCTAATTCACCCCTCCACTTT
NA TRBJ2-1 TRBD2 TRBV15 CATSRDKGLAFSYNEQFF TGTGCCACCAGCAGAGATAAGGGACTAGCGTTTTCCTACAATGAGCAGTTCTTC
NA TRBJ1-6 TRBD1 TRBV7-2 CASSLDRGSPLHF TGTGCCAGCAGCTTGGACAGGGGTTCACCCCTCCACTTT
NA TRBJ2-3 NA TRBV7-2 CASSRDGSSTDTQYF TGTGCCAGCAGCCGGGACGGGAGTAGCACAGATACGCAGTATTTT
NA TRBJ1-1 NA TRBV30 CAWAQTGGVTEAFF TGTGCCTGGGCCCAAACGGGGGGAGTCACTGAAGCTTTCTTT
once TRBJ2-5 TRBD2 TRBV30 CAWSVVAGTETQYF TGTGCCTGGAGTGTAGTAGCGGGTACGGAGACCCAGTACTTC
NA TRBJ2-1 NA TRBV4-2 CASSRGPNNEQFF TGTGCCAGCAGCCGGGGACCCAACAATGAGCAGTTCTTC
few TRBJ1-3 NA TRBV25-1 CASSDDKGGGNTIYF TGTGCCAGCAGTGACGACAAGGGGGGTGGAAACACCATATATTTT
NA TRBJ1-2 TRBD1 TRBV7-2 CASTRDRVVNYGYTF TGTGCCAGCACCCGGGACAGGGTTGTTAACTATGGCTACACCTTC
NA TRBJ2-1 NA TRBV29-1 CSVVQGPNEQFF TGCAGCGTTGTGCAGGGGCCAAATGAGCAGTTCTTC
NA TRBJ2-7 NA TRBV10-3 CATERGGQYEQYF TGTGCTACCGAGAGGGGGGGCCAATACGAGCAGTACTTC
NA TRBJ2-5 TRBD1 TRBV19 CASSWTGGGETQYF TGTGCCAGTAGCTGGACAGGGGGCGGAGAGACCCAGTACTTC